What follows describes a single TCR beta chain. Under the authors' procedure: Nucleated cell number was recorded as an estimate derived from reference gene primer amplification. Clones were sequenced by immunoSEQ multiplex PCR, and TCRdb holds only the in-frame ones, with some missing. That table furnishes V, J and clone size, whereas the DNA furnished D and trimming. The sample consists of under 300,000 clones, roughly 85% of them appearing once. CDR1 and CDR2 (germline): MNHEY, SVGEGT. This CDR3 has 12 residues. Trimming at V came to 5 bases and at J to 8 bases, leaving 2 bases not matched to a gene. The record originates from a study of blood T cell repertoires in COVID-19. Looking at the study overall: Sites in the United States, Italy and Spain provided acute and convalescent COVID-19 samples. The analysed material was cDNA or gDNA that came from T cells, B-cell-depleted T cells, or PBMCs.

The receptor was isolated from a woman in her seventies with acute or convalescent COVID-19. The chain is built from TRBV6-2 or TRBV6-3 and TRBJ1-4; the match to TRBD1 covers 7 bases. What was sequenced was peripheral blood. In DNA, the CDR3 is TGTGCCAGCAGTCGGGACAGAGAAAAACTGTTTTTT. Its protein is CASSRDREKLFF.